This entry lists 26 T cell receptor beta chains sequenced from one sample in a study of regulatory T cells in long-lasting Graves disease. According to the study, TCR beta libraries were built with iRepertoire HTBI primers and CDR3-region Arm-PCR. One entry per CDR3 protein, called by TCRdb with MiXCR from the multiplex PCR reads. The repertoire holds 300,000 to 500,000 distinct CDR3 sequences, with roughly 20% as singletons. The time point is: persistent/refractory GD, antithyroid drugs over 5 years with positive TRAb. Construction of the TCR library relied on RNA isolated from PBMCs. The specimen comprised peripheral blood mononuclear cells (PBMCs), sampled when the disease was refractory, from a patient treated with antithyroid drugs. The receptors were gathered from a female donor with Graves disease.

This clonotype was counted a few times. This rearrangement joins TRBV10-3 to TRBJ2-7, with 7 bases matching TRBD1. V trimming: 4 bases; J trimming: 2 bases; junction bases outside the gene matches: 5. The germline gives CDR1 ENHRY, CDR2 SYGVKD. The CDR3 runs to 14 residues. The CDR3, as DNA: TGTGCCATCAGTGCCGGGACAGCTACCTACGAGCAGTACTTC. This translates into CAISAGTATYEQYF.

The rearrangement links TRBV15 to TRBJ2-5; D uncertain. The germline gives CDR1 LNHNV, CDR2 YYDKDF (reference sequence). The ends were cut back, 3 bases at V and 3 bases at J, with 8 bases in the middle. The CDR3 is 13 amino acids. CDR3 amino acids: CATSSQLKETQYF. In DNA, the CDR3 is TGTGCCACCAGCAGCCAATTGAAAGAGACCCAGTACTTC. The complete variable domain, with remaining parts taken from reference TRBV15 and TRBJ2-5, reads DAMVIQNPRYQVTQFGKPVTLSCSQTLNHNVMYWYQQKSSQAPKLLFHYYDKDFNNEADTPDNFQSRRPNTSFCFLDIRSPGLGDTAMYLCATSSQLKETQYFGPGTRLLVL.

This clonotype showed up many times. V is TRBV7-9 and J is TRBJ2-5, with D maybe TRBD2 (6 bases). CDR1 SEHNR and CDR2 FQNEAQ come from the germline V gene (reference sequence). This CDR3 is built from 14 residues. The germline V and J ends were trimmed by 1 base and 4 bases, with 10 bases remaining between them. CDR3: CASSLGWGGETQYF. CDR3 sequence (DNA): TGTGCCAGCAGCTTAGGTTGGGGAGGAGAGACCCAGTACTTC.

The chain is built from TRBV6-2 or TRBV6-3 and TRBJ2-7; 7 nucleotides agree with TRBD1. The length of the CDR3 is 14 residues. The V gene's germline CDR1 is MNHEY and CDR2 SVGEGT. Germline trimming cut 2 bases from V and 6 bases from J; bases unmatched to any gene: 7. The CDR3 DNA reads TGTGCCAGCAGTTACGGGAACAGGGGTGGCGAGCAGTACTTC. Protein sequence: CASSYGNRGGEQYF.

Many counts were recorded for this clonotype. The CDR3 spells CASSGGLAKNIQYF. The CDR3 bases are TGTGCCAGCAGCGGGGGACTAGCCAAAAACATTCAGTACTTC. This chain joins TRBV28 and TRBJ2-4, with TRBD2 as a possible D gene (6 bases). The CDR3 totals 14 residues. With 6 bases removed from V and 0 bases from J, the gap between germline ends came to 9 bases. CDR1 MDHEN and CDR2 SYDVKM come from the germline V gene.

Only a few counts were recorded for this clonotype. J is TRBJ1-5 and V is TRBV7-2; D is unresolved. V lost 3 bases and J 2 bases, leaving 8 bases between the germline ends. Germline V CDR1 and CDR2: SGHTA, FQGNSA. The CDR3 runs to 14 residues. The CDR3 is CASSFSDRNQPQHF. The CDR3 DNA reads as TGTGCCAGCAGCTTCAGCGATCGCAATCAGCCCCAGCATTTT. Together with reference TRBV7-2 and TRBJ1-5, the CDR3 gives the full variable domain: GAGVSQSPSNKVTEKGKDVELRCDPISGHTALYWYRQSLGQGLEFLIYFQGNSAPDKSGLPSDRFSAERTGGSVSTLTIQRTQQEDSAVYLCASSFSDRNQPQHFGDGTRLSIL.

This chain joins TRBV27 and TRBJ1-4; D is uncertain. V was trimmed by 5 bases and J by 7 bases, leaving 17 bases between them. Germline V gene data show CDR1 as MNHEY and CDR2 as SMNVEV (reference sequence). CDR3 length: 15 amino acids. CDR3 region: CASSGRGREGEKLFF. Here the CDR3 DNA reads TGTGCCAGCAGTGGCCGTGGGAGGGAGGGTGAAAAACTGTTTTTT.

The genes are TRBV30 and TRBJ2-5, with no clear D. Germline CDR1 reads GTSNPN; CDR2 reads SVGIG (reference sequence). The CDR3 extends over 11 amino acids. Trimming took 4 bases from V and 5 from J, leaving 8 bases between them. CDR3 region: CAWTHSETQYF. In DNA, the CDR3 is TGTGCCTGGACGCACTCGGAGACCCAGTACTTC.

This clonotype has at least ten counts. V usage is TRBV5-6 and J usage is TRBJ2-5; the D gene is possibly TRBD2 (5 bases). The CDR3 sequence is 15 residues long. Per the germline V gene, CDR1 is SGHDT and CDR2 is YYEEEE. Trimming pared 4 bases from V and 1 base from J, leaving 14 bases between. CDR3 in DNA: TGTGCCAGCAGCCCTCGGGCGGGCGTCCAAGAGACCCAGTACTTC. Amino acids: CASSPRAGVQETQYF.

This clonotype showed up just a few times. The chain uses TRBV14 and TRBJ1-1; no clear D gene. The V end lost 2 bases, the J end lost 3 bases, and 7 bases lay between the germline ends. The CDR3 extends over 13 amino acids. Germline CDR1 reads SGHDN; CDR2 reads FVKESK. The CDR3 loop reads CASSQYTDTEAFF. CDR3 bases: TGTGCCAGCAGCCAATACACAGACACTGAAGCTTTCTTT.

The rearrangement links TRBV4-1 to TRBJ1-1; D may be TRBD1 (6 bases). This CDR3 has 13 residues. Trimming shortened V by 4 bases and J by 8 bases, and 14 bases separated the two germline ends. Germline CDR1 and CDR2: MGHRA and YSYEKL. CDR3 in amino acids: CASSRVGGLEAFF. Here the CDR3 DNA reads TGCGCCAGCAGCCGAGTAGGGGGGCTCGAAGCTTTCTTT.

This clonotype was seen only a few times. The V and J genes are TRBV14 and TRBJ1-4; D unclear. Germline V gives CDR1 SGHDN, CDR2 FVKESK. The V gene lost 1 base and the J gene lost 4 bases, with 10 bases spanning the gap. The CDR3 extends over 15 amino acids. Here the CDR3 DNA reads TGTGCCAGCAGCCAAGGGTGGAGGCTTAATGAAAAACTGTTTTTT. As protein: CASSQGWRLNEKLFF.

This sequence joins TRBV4-1 and TRBJ1-5, with unresolved D. This CDR3 has 19 residues. Trimming cost V 0 bases and J 0 bases, with 18 bases left between them. The V gene's germline CDR1 is MGHRA and CDR2 YSYEKL. This CDR3 is CASSQEVTSPSYSNQPQHF. The CDR3 DNA is TGCGCCAGCAGCCAAGAAGTGACGTCGCCGTCCTATAGCAATCAGCCCCAGCATTTT.

This clonotype was observed at least ten times. The chain has TRBV20-1 and TRBJ1-1; D remains unclear. Germline V gene lookup returns CDR1 DFQATT and CDR2 SNEGSKA (reference sequence). The CDR3 is made up of 14 amino acids. With 2 bases removed from V and 5 bases from J, the gap between germline ends came to 15 bases. The CDR3 protein is CSARWSVRDTEAFF. The CDR3, as DNA: TGCAGTGCTAGATGGTCTGTTAGGGATACTGAAGCTTTCTTT.

This chain uses TRBV18 with TRBJ2-5, with 14 bases that match TRBD2. Germline assignment: CDR1 KGHSH and CDR2 LQKENI. V dropped 3 bases and J dropped 5; count of bases not matched to a gene: 8. This CDR3 is 17 amino acids long. CDR3 loop: CASSPGLAGVPLETQYF. The CDR3 DNA follows: TGTGCCAGCTCACCGGGACTAGCGGGAGTACCTTTGGAGACCCAGTACTTC.

This clonotype was seen more than once but under ten times. DNA for the CDR3: TGCAGCGCCGGGATTCCTCCCTCTGAAGCTTTCTTT. Residues: CSAGIPPSEAFF. The chain couples TRBV29-1 to TRBJ1-1, with D hard to call. The V gene's germline CDR1 is SQVTM and CDR2 ANQGSEA. This CDR3 has 12 residues. V was clipped by 7 bases and J by 6 bases, with 15 bases between them.

This clonotype was observed many times. The chain uses TRBV12-3 or TRBV12-4 and TRBJ1-2; weak D call: TRBD1 (5 bases). The CDR3 is 13 residues long. Between the trimmed V and J ends, which lost 4 bases and 7 bases, there was a span of 13 bases. The CDR3 is CASSSEGRGGYTF. Here the CDR3 DNA reads TGTGCCAGCAGTTCTGAGGGGAGGGGTGGCTACACCTTC.

This clonotype was recorded many times. J is TRBJ1-1 and V is TRBV13; D not certain. Germline CDR1 reads PRHDT; CDR2 reads FYEKMQ (reference sequence). V lost 2 bases to trimming and J lost 4 bases, with 14 bases between them. The CDR3 spans 15 residues. CDR3 nucleotide sequence: TGTGCCAGCAGCTTATCTACACAGTGGGGCACTGAAGCTTTCTTT. Residues: CASSLSTQWGTEAFF.

There are many counts of this clonotype. The rearrangement joins TRBV6-1 to TRBJ2-7; D may be TRBD2 (6 bases). Per the germline V gene, CDR1 is MNHNS and CDR2 is SASEGT. Deletions cut 5 bases from V and 1 base from J, with 12 bases between. The CDR3 covers 14 residues. As DNA, the CDR3 is TGTGCCAGCAGTAGGGGACTGACATCCTACGAGCAGTACTTC. This translates into CASSRGLTSYEQYF.

The chain combines TRBV20-1 with TRBJ2-7; TRBD2 agrees at 10 bases. The CDR3 has 18 amino acids. Per germline, CDR1 DFQATT and CDR2 SNEGSKA (reference sequence). V lost 5 bases and J lost 4; bases outside the gene matches: 20. CDR3 sequence (DNA): TGCAGTGCTCCCCAGGGCCGGACTAGCGGACCGGTAACTTACGAGCAGTACTTC. Its translation is CSAPQGRTSGPVTYEQYF.

This sequence joins TRBV6-5 and TRBJ2-1; TRBD1 matches 7 bases. The CDR3 extends over 16 amino acids. J gave up 3 bases and V 11 bases, and 16 bases lay outside the gene matches. Germline assignment: CDR1 MNHEY and CDR2 SVGAGI. The CDR3 DNA follows: TGTGCCGGGGAGATGAAAGGGGACAGTTGCTACAATGAGCAGTTCTTC. This codes for CAGEMKGDSCYNEQFF.

This clonotype was detected many times. V is TRBV3-1 and J is TRBJ2-7, with D possibly matching TRBD1 (5 bases). Germline values: CDR1 LGHDT, CDR2 YNNKEL (reference sequence). The CDR3 runs to 15 residues. Trimming removed 1 base at V and 6 bases at J, with 16 bases between. CDR3 sequence: CASSQGLGPRGEQYF. The CDR3 nucleotides are TGTGCCAGCAGCCAAGGGCTGGGGCCGCGCGGCGAGCAGTACTTC.

CDR3 residues: CAWSVKGGTDTQYF. CDR3 DNA: TGTGCCTGGAGTGTGAAAGGAGGGACAGATACGCAGTATTTT. The V and J genes are TRBV30 and TRBJ2-3; a possible D gene is TRBD2 (6 bases). CDR1 is GTSNPN and CDR2 is SVGIG in the germline V gene (reference sequence). Trimming removed 0 bases at V and 3 bases at J, with 10 bases between. The CDR3 extends over 14 amino acids.

At least ten counts were recorded for this clonotype. The V call is TRBV7-2, the J call TRBJ2-6, with a weak D call TRBD1 (6 bases). The germline CDR1 and CDR2 sequences are SGHTA and FQGNSA. This CDR3 region has 18 residues. V shed 3 bases and J shed 1 base, with 16 bases lying between them. The CDR3 spells CASSFREQGISGANVLTF. In DNA, the CDR3 is TGTGCCAGCAGCTTTCGTGAACAGGGTATTTCTGGGGCCAACGTCCTGACTTTC. The variable domain in full, completed from reference TRBV7-2 and TRBJ2-6, reads GAGVSQSPSNKVTEKGKDVELRCDPISGHTALYWYRQSLGQGLEFLIYFQGNSAPDKSGLPSDRFSAERTGGSVSTLTIQRTQQEDSAVYLCASSFREQGISGANVLTFGAGSRLTVL.

The table lists this clonotype with a few counts. This chain links TRBV7-3 with TRBJ2-1, with D possibly being TRBD2 (6 bases). CDR1 and CDR2 from the germline V gene are SGHTA and FQGTGA. This CDR3 region has 15 residues. Trimming stripped 5 bases from V and 8 bases from J, with 19 bases between. The DNA of the CDR3 is TGTGCCAGCAGCCGGTTTCCGGACTATAAGGATGAGCAGTTCTTC. Protein product: CASSRFPDYKDEQFF.

This sequence joins TRBV30 and TRBJ1-2; TRBD1 matches at 7 bases. Trimming at V came to 2 bases and at J to 2 bases, leaving 5 bases not matched to a gene. The germline gives CDR1 GTSNPN, CDR2 SVGIG (reference sequence). CDR3 length: 14 amino acids. DNA for the CDR3: TGTGCCTGGAGTTACAGGGGAATGAACTATGGCTACACCTTC. Translated: CAWSYRGMNYGYTF.